The source of this T cell receptor beta chain is a study of blood T cell repertoires in COVID-19. Study-level information: Italy, Spain and the United States were the sources of the convalescent and acute COVID-19 samples. PBMCs, B-cell-depleted T cells, or T cells provided the cDNA or gDNA that made up the material.

The V segment lost 6 bases and the J segment 9 bases; nucleotides outside the gene matches: 11. Germline-derived CDR1 and CDR2 are MDHEN and SYDVKM. The CDR3 extends over 15 amino acids. Methods used by the authors: The assay estimated nucleated cells by amplifying reference gene primers. Method: immunoSEQ multiplex PCR; TCRdb's copy keeps in-frame clones and lacks some. V and J calls and clone size are as listed in that table; D and trimming were resolved from the DNA. The sample holds about 250,000 clones, around four fifths seen once. The specimen sequenced was peripheral blood. This rearrangement joins TRBV28 to TRBJ2-1, with 10 bases that match TRBD1. This receptor was taken from an elderly man with acute or convalescent COVID-19. The CDR3 DNA sequence: TGTGCCAGCAGCTGGAGGGACAGGGGATCGGGTGAGCAGTTCTTC. Translating gives CASSWRDRGSGEQFF. The entire variable domain, with the rest obtained from reference TRBV28 and TRBJ2-1, is as follows: DVKVTQSSRYLVKRTGEKVFLECVQDMDHENMFWYRQDPGLGLRLIYFSYDVKMKEKGDIPEGYSVSREKKERFSLILESASTNQTSMYLCASSWRDRGSGEQFFGPGTRLTVL.